Below, 25 T cell receptor beta chains from the same sample are listed, as sequenced in a study of T cell clonality in common variable immunodeficiency. Some clones are missing from TCRdb's copy, which holds only in-frame ones; the method was immunoSEQ multiplex PCR. The sample includes about 52,000 clones, none of them occurring once. What was sequenced was peripheral blood mononuclear cells. The receptors here all came from a person aged 18 to 75 in good health.

In this sample, this clone turned up many times. The CDR3 is cut off 3 residues early in the read; its end comes from the germline J gene. The chain carries TRBV7-2 and TRBJ2-7; D perhaps matches TRBD1 (6 bases). The CDR3 is 14 amino acids. V lost 5 bases to trimming and J lost 3 bases, with 14 bases between them. Germline V CDR1 and CDR2: SGHTA, FQGNSA. The CDR3 here is CASSPVYRDYEQYF. The CDR3 DNA, read in part, is TGTGCCAGCAGCCCCGTCTACAGGGACTACGAG.

This clone was seen many times. The read ends 3 residues shy of where the CDR3 ends; the end is completed using the germline J gene. The V call is TRBV7-2, the J call TRBJ2-1, with 9 positions matching TRBD1. Trimming took 5 bases from V and 8 from J; bases not matched to a gene: 7. Per the germline V gene, CDR1 is SGHTA and CDR2 is FQGNSA. This CDR3 has 14 residues. The CDR3 spells CASSNNRGRDEQFF. The DNA read from the CDR3 is TGTGCCAGCAGCAACAACAGGGGGCGGGATGAG.

A remark on this clone: The read terminates 3 residues ahead of where the CDR3 ends, so the germline J gene completes it. The V gene is TRBV7-2, the J gene TRBJ2-2, with D unclear. The V gene's germline CDR1 is SGHTA and CDR2 FQGNSA. The V gene lost 2 bases and the J gene lost 4 bases, with 11 bases spanning the gap. This CDR3 has 15 residues. The CDR3 loop is CASSLTNKPTGELFF. The DNA read from the CDR3 is TGTGCCAGCAGCTTAACGAATAAGCCCACCGGGGAG. The full variable domain, rest sourced from reference TRBV7-2 and TRBJ2-2, is GAGVSQSPSNKVTEKGKDVELRCDPISGHTALYWYRQSLGQGLEFLIYFQGNSAPDKSGLPSDRFSAERTGGSVSTLTIQRTQQEDSAVYLCASSLTNKPTGELFFGEGSRLTVL.

This clone was picked up many times. Sequencing ends 3 residues short of the CDR3 end; the germline J gene provides the rest. The chain has TRBV2 and TRBJ1-5, with D possibly matching TRBD1 (5 bases). Trimming took off 6 bases at V and 2 bases at J, with 14 bases between the two ends. This CDR3 contains 15 residues. Per germline, CDR1 SNHLY and CDR2 FYNNEI. CDR3 sequence reads: CASRQEGVGNQPQHF. The CDR3 bases that were read are TGTGCCAGCAGGCAGGAAGGGGTGGGCAATCAGCCC.

This clone was seen at least ten times. Read sequence stops 3 residues before the CDR3 end, and the germline J gene provides the missing end. The chain couples TRBV7-2 to TRBJ2-3, with no clear D. The CDR3 spans 14 residues. The germline V and J ends were trimmed by 2 bases and 1 base, with 7 bases remaining between them. Germline V gene lookup returns CDR1 SGHTA and CDR2 FQGNSA. The sequenced part of the CDR3 DNA is TGTGCCAGCAGCTTAATTGCGGGCACAGATACG. As protein: CASSLIAGTDT. The whole CDR3 sequence reads CASSLIAGTDTQYF.

Many counts were recorded for this clone. The read halts 3 residues ahead of the CDR3 end, with the missing end drawn from the germline J gene. The J gene is TRBJ1-3, the V gene TRBV7-8, with D tentatively TRBD1 (5 bases). The CDR3 spans 15 residues. Germline CDR1 reads SGHVS; CDR2 reads FQNEAQ. Trimming cost V 1 base and J 2 bases, with 9 bases left between them. CDR3 DNA (partial): TGTGCCAGCAGCTTAGGCAGGGTCGCTGGAAACACC. Protein product: CASSLGRVAGNT. The whole CDR3 reads CASSLGRVAGNTIYF.

To note about this clone: Read data end 3 residues before the CDR3 end; the end is taken from the germline J gene. The chain joins TRBV18 to TRBJ2-7; a possible D gene is TRBD2 (6 bases). The CDR3 runs 13 residues. Looked up from germline, CDR1 is KGHSH and CDR2 is LQKENI. Deletions cut 3 bases from V and 5 bases from J, with 11 bases between. CDR3 DNA (partial): TGTGCCAGCTCACCCCCCGGAGGGGACGAG. Translation gives CASSPPGGDE. The entire CDR3 protein is CASSPPGGDEQYF.

This clone was observed many times. Coverage ceases 3 residues before the CDR3 finishes, and the germline J gene fills in the end. The rearrangement links TRBV2 to TRBJ2-1; maybe TRBD2 (6 bases). Germline V gene lookup returns CDR1 SNHLY and CDR2 FYNNEI. V was pared by 10 bases and J by 6 bases, with 13 bases between. This CDR3 contains 12 residues. CDR3 amino acids: CANSKAGNEQFF. The part of the CDR3 DNA that was read is TGTGCCAACTCTAAAGCGGGCAATGAG.

At least ten counts were recorded for this clone. The read halts 3 residues ahead of the CDR3 end, with the missing end drawn from the germline J gene. The chain is built from TRBV10-1 and TRBJ2-5; D not certain. This CDR3 contains 13 residues. The germline V gene has CDR1 WNHNN and CDR2 SYGVQD (reference sequence). The ends were cut back, 0 bases at V and 5 bases at J, with 7 bases in the middle. CDR3 in amino acids: CASSESVGETQYF. CDR3 DNA, as far as it was read: TGCGCCAGCAGTGAGTCAGTCGGGGAGACC.

In its sample, this clone was seen a few times. The DNA ends 3 residues before the CDR3 does, and the rest of the CDR3 is filled in from the germline J gene. The V call is TRBV7-9, the J call TRBJ2-7; a weak D match, TRBD2 (6 bases). The CDR3 is 15 amino acids. Germline CDR1 is SEHNR and CDR2 is FQNEAQ (reference sequence). Trimming took 4 bases from V and 0 from J, leaving 13 bases between them. The DNA read from the CDR3 is TGTGCCAGCAGCTACCGGGACTCAAGCTCCTACGAG. It is translated as CASSYRDSSSYE. The whole CDR3 protein reads CASSYRDSSSYEQYF.

This clone showed up many times. The read terminates 3 residues ahead of where the CDR3 ends, so the germline J gene completes it. The chain recombines TRBV19 with TRBJ1-1; possibly TRBD1 for D (6 bases). V was cut by 7 bases and J by 0 bases, with 12 bases left in between. This CDR3 spans 14 amino acids. Germline V gene sequence: CDR1 LNHDA, CDR2 SQIVND (reference sequence). The CDR3 DNA, read in part, is TGTGCCAGTACCAGGGGACGTATGAACACTGAA. Residues: CASTRGRMNTE. The full-length CDR3 reads as CASTRGRMNTEAFF.

This clone showed up many times. Other DNA variants within this sample encode the same CDR3. CDR3 residues: CSARELYEQYF. The part of the CDR3 DNA that was read is TGCAGTGCTAGAGAACTCTACGAG. The chain combines TRBV20-1 with TRBJ2-7; D gene uncertain. The CDR3 end is not reached by the read, which stops 3 residues before it; the germline J gene fills it in. The length of the CDR3 is 11 residues. With 0 bases removed from V and 3 bases from J, the gap between germline ends came to 3 bases. Germline CDR1 and CDR2: DFQATT and SNEGSKA (reference sequence).

This clone has just a few counts. The read terminates 3 residues ahead of where the CDR3 ends, so the germline J gene completes it. The chain combines TRBV5-1 with TRBJ2-1; D is possibly TRBD2 (5 bases). Germline lookup yields CDR1 SGHRS and CDR2 YFSETQ. The CDR3 totals 15 residues. Trimming removed 4 bases from V and 4 bases from J, with 15 bases in between. Here the CDR3 reads CASSRPRASYNEQFF. The CDR3 DNA, read in part, is TGCGCCAGCAGCCGCCCGAGGGCTTCTTACAATGAG.

This clone was recorded many times. The read falls 3 residues short of the CDR3 end, and the missing part is taken from the germline J gene. J is TRBJ2-5 and V is TRBV14; perhaps TRBD2 as D (6 bases). The germline gives CDR1 SGHDN, CDR2 FVKESK. The CDR3 has 16 amino acids. V dropped 0 bases and J dropped 2 bases, with 13 bases sitting between them. The sequenced part of the CDR3 DNA is TGTGCCAGCAGCCAAGATTCTGTAGCGGTTCAAGAGACC. The encoded protein is CASSQDSVAVQET. The whole CDR3 is CASSQDSVAVQETQYF.

Many counts were recorded for this clone. The CDR3 is cut off 3 residues early in the read; its end comes from the germline J gene. V is TRBV7-8 and J is TRBJ2-2; D might be TRBD2 (5 bases). The germline CDR1 and CDR2 sequences are SGHVS and FQNEAQ. The CDR3 covers 15 residues. The V and J ends lost 4 bases and 4 bases respectively, with 13 bases between them. This CDR3 reads CASSSTGVTTGELFF. Partial CDR3 DNA: TGTGCCAGCAGCTCCACCGGGGTAACCACCGGGGAG.

The sample holds many counts of this clone. The CDR3 end falls 3 residues outside the read, so it is completed with the germline J gene. This chain links TRBV7-6 with TRBJ2-1; 9 nucleotides agree with TRBD1. Germline CDR1 and CDR2: SGHVS and FNYEAQ. V lost 3 bases and J lost 8; bases outside the gene matches: 8. CDR3 size: 15 residues. The CDR3 here is CASSFPGQGTDEQFF. The CDR3 bases that were read are TGTGCCAGCAGCTTTCCGGGACAGGGTACCGATGAG. Supplemented by reference TRBV7-6 and TRBJ2-1, the full variable domain reads GAGVSQSPRYKVTKRGQDVALRCDPISGHVSLYWYRQALGQGPEFLTYFNYEAQQDKSGLPNDRFSAERPEGSISTLTIQRTEQRDSAMYRCASSFPGQGTDEQFFGPGTRLTVL.

This clone was recorded at least ten times. Read sequence stops 3 residues before the CDR3 end, and the germline J gene provides the missing end. This sequence joins TRBV7-3 and TRBJ2-1; 13 bases map to TRBD2. Germline V gene data show CDR1 as SGHTA and CDR2 as FQGTGA. Trimming cost V 3 bases and J 9 bases; bases outside gene matches: 5. This CDR3 has 15 residues. CDR3 DNA (partial): TGTGCCAGCAGCTTGACTAGCGGGAGGCCCTCTGAG. The encoded protein is CASSLTSGRPSE. The entire CDR3 reads CASSLTSGRPSEQFF. The full variable domain, completed using reference TRBV7-3 and TRBJ2-1, is GAGVSQTPSNKVTEKGKYVELRCDPISGHTALYWYRQSLGQGPEFLIYFQGTGAADDSGLPNDRFFAVRPEGSVSTLKIQRTERGDSAVYLCASSLTSGRPSEQFFGPGTRLTVL.

This clone has at least ten counts. The read ends 3 residues shy of where the CDR3 ends; the end is completed using the germline J gene. The J gene is TRBJ1-4, the V gene TRBV29-1; D unclear. Trimming took 7 bases from V and 4 from J, leaving 10 bases between them. CDR1 and CDR2 from the germline V gene are SQVTM and ANQGSEA. The CDR3 is 12 residues long. The CDR3 is CSGSVDNEKLFF. CDR3 DNA, as far as it was read: TGCAGCGGTTCGGTAGATAATGAAAAA.

Ten or more counts support this clone. The CDR3 goes on 3 residues after the read ends, and that part is filled in from the germline J gene. This chain connects TRBV29-1 to TRBJ1-1, with 7 nucleotides matching TRBD1. Germline values: CDR1 SQVTM, CDR2 ANQGSEA. The CDR3 contains 12 residues. The DNA read from the CDR3 is TGCAGCGTTGAAGTAGGGCGGACAGGT. Amino acids: CSVEVGRTG. The entire CDR3 protein is CSVEVGRTGAFF. Full variable domain (outside the CDR3, taken from reference TRBV29-1 and TRBJ1-1): SAVISQKPSRDICQRGTSLTIQCQVDSQVTMMFWYRQQPGQSLTLIATANQGSEATYESGFVIDKFPISRPNLTFSTLTVSNMSPEDSSIYLCSVEVGRTGAFFGQGTRLTVV.

This clone was counted ten times or more. With the read ending 3 residues before the CDR3 end, the germline J gene is used to fill in that end. The chain combines TRBV5-1 with TRBJ2-3, with D perhaps matching TRBD1 (6 bases). Germline V gene sequence: CDR1 SGHRS, CDR2 YFSETQ. CDR3 length: 13 amino acids. V was clipped by 5 bases and J by 5 bases, with 12 bases between them. The DNA read from the CDR3 is TGCGCCAGCAGACCAACAGGGATAGATACG. Translation gives CASRPTGIDT. The CDR3, in full, reads CASRPTGIDTQYF.

This clone was counted many times. The read falls 3 residues short of the CDR3 end, and the missing part is taken from the germline J gene. This chain joins TRBV5-4 and TRBJ2-1, with 9 positions matching TRBD1. Germline V gives CDR1 SGHNT, CDR2 YYREEE (reference sequence). Germline trimming cut 4 bases from V and 5 bases from J; bases unmatched to any gene: 4. The CDR3 spans 14 residues. The CDR3 loop is CASSKDRGDNEQFF. The part of the CDR3 DNA that was read is TGTGCCAGCAGCAAGGACAGGGGAGACAATGAG.

This clone was found many times. The read ends 3 residues before the CDR3 terminus; that terminus is restored from the germline J gene. V gene TRBV7-9 combines with J gene TRBJ1-1, with no clear D. This CDR3 region has 11 residues. CDR1 is SEHNR and CDR2 is FQNEAQ in the germline V gene (reference sequence). V was cut by 8 bases and J by 3 bases, with 7 bases left in between. The CDR3 is CASWRDTEAFF. Incomplete CDR3 DNA: TGTGCCAGCTGGCGGGACACTGAA.

This clone was detected many times. The read ends 3 residues early relative to the CDR3; the germline J gene fills the gap. V is TRBV20-1 and J is TRBJ2-3; TRBD1 aligns across 9 bases. V lost 1 base to trimming and J lost 0 bases; unmatched junction nucleotides: 11. The CDR3 loop spans 18 amino acids. Per the germline V gene, CDR1 is DFQATT and CDR2 is SNEGSKA (reference sequence). The part of the CDR3 DNA that was read is TGCAGTGCTAGAGTTGGGCGGCGGGGACAGGGAAGCACAGATACG. Its translation: CSARVGRRGQGSTDT. The full-length CDR3 reads as CSARVGRRGQGSTDTQYF.

This clone was counted ten times or more. The read halts 3 residues ahead of the CDR3 end, with the missing end drawn from the germline J gene. Other nucleotide sequences in the sample specify the same CDR3. V and J are TRBV19 and TRBJ2-7; 10 bases are a match to TRBD1. The CDR3 has 14 residues. CDR1 and CDR2 from the germline V gene are LNHDA and SQIVND (reference sequence). Losses at the gene ends were 5 bases for V and 3 bases for J; bases not matched to a gene: 4. The CDR3 bases that were read are TGTGCCAGTAGTGCGACAGGGGGCATCTACGAG. It yields the protein CASSATGGIYE. The full CDR3 sequence reads CASSATGGIYEQYF.

This clone was observed a handful of times. Just one base apart from a much larger clone, this may be a read error. The CDR3 is cut off 3 residues early in the read; its end comes from the germline J gene. Other nucleotide sequences in the sample specify the same CDR3. This sequence joins TRBV7-9 and TRBJ1-3; no clear D. The germline CDR1 and CDR2 sequences are SEHNR and FQNEAQ (reference sequence). This CDR3 spans 14 amino acids. Trimming removed 3 bases from V and 0 bases from J, with 6 bases in between. The CDR3 DNA, read in part, is TGTGCCAGCAGCTTTGACATCTCTGGAAACACC. Translated, it gives CASSFDISGNT. From start to end, the CDR3 is CASSFDISGNTIYF. The variable domain in full, completed from reference TRBV7-9 and TRBJ1-3, reads DTGVSQNPRHKITKRGQNVTFRCDPISEHNRLYWYRQTLGQGPEFLTYFQNEAQLEKSRLLSDRFSAERPKGSFSTLEIQRTEQGDSAMYLCASSFDISGNTIYFGEGSWLTVV.